The rows below give T cell receptor beta chains drawn from one sample of a study of neurological immune-mediated disorders. TCRdb used MiXCR to reprocess the 5' RACE reads, holding one entry per CDR3 protein. The table lists roughly 100,000 distinct CDR3 sequences, under 14% of them singletons, with about 3.1% in the top ten. Sequenced input: PBMCs. The source of these receptors is a female donor with HTLV-1-associated myelopathy (HAM/TSP). Both conserved end residues are part of each CDR3. A D gene is named only where the DNA matches it firmly. Clone size appears in some rows only: once, few, many, or a class for an expanded clone.

D gene	J gene	V gene	clone size	CDR3 protein	CDR3 DNA
TRBD1	TRBJ1-2	TRBV12-3/TRBV12-4	many	CASRRRQGPLGGYTF	TGTGCCAGCAGACGCAGACAGGGCCCTCTCGGGGGCTACACCTTC
TRBD2	TRBJ2-1	TRBV20-1	few	CSASPSGGLSYNEQFF	TGCAGTGCATCCCCTAGCGGGGGGCTCTCCTACAATGAGCAGTTCTTC
TRBD2	TRBJ2-1	TRBV5-1	many	CASSLGLATNEQFF	TGCGCCAGCAGCTTGGGACTAGCGACCAATGAGCAGTTCTTC
.	TRBJ1-6	TRBV6-5	many	CASSYKAGPNSPLHF	TGTGCCAGCAGTTACAAGGCAGGGCCTAATTCACCCCTCCACTTT
TRBD1	TRBJ2-7	TRBV12-3/TRBV12-4	many	CASSRSGQGAYEQYF	TGTGCCAGCAGTCGATCGGGACAGGGGGCCTACGAGCAGTACTTC
TRBD1	TRBJ2-1	TRBV20-1	.	CSVASPGQGGDEQFF	TGCAGTGTTGCCTCACCGGGACAGGGGGGGGATGAGCAGTTCTTC
TRBD1	TRBJ2-7	TRBV20-1	many	CSAIIRTGDYEQYF	TGCAGTGCTATTATTCGGACAGGGGACTACGAGCAGTACTTC
.	TRBJ2-3	TRBV28	many	CASSPLIRRDTQYF	TGTGCCAGCAGTCCCCTAATCCGACGAGATACGCAGTATTTT
.	TRBJ2-7	TRBV20-1	many	CSATLGQRNTYEQYF	TGCAGTGCTACCCTAGGACAGCGAAATACCTACGAGCAGTACTTC
TRBD1	TRBJ2-5	TRBV25-1	few	CASSSPGQGQETQYF	TGTGCCAGCAGCTCGCCTGGACAGGGGCAAGAGACCCAGTACTTC
.	TRBJ1-5	TRBV5-1	many	CASSLGRAGSLTEPQHF	TGCGCCAGCAGCCTAGGTCGGGCAGGCTCCCTCACCGAGCCCCAGCATTTT
.	TRBJ2-6	TRBV10-3	.	CAIKTAGANVLTF	TGTGCCATCAAGACCGCTGGGGCCAACGTCCTGACTTTC
.	TRBJ2-2	TRBV29-1	.	CSGSQAMNTGELFF	TGCAGCGGATCGCAGGCTATGAACACCGGGGAGCTGTTTTTT
TRBD2	TRBJ2-1	TRBV20-1	many	CSATSGGAVEQFF	TGCAGTGCTACGAGCGGGGGGGCCGTTGAGCAGTTCTTC
.	TRBJ2-5	TRBV21-1	many	CASSKSPGSNGETQYF	TGTGCCAGCAGCAAATCCCCGGGGAGTAACGGAGAGACCCAGTACTTC
TRBD1	TRBJ1-4	TRBV18	many	CASSRMDRGPTATNEKLFF	TGTGCCAGCTCACGGATGGACAGGGGCCCTACTGCAACTAATGAAAAACTGTTTTTT
.	TRBJ1-1	TRBV5-5	many	CASSRLVTGNTEAFF	TGTGCCAGCAGCAGACTGGTGACAGGGAACACTGAAGCTTTCTTT
TRBD2	TRBJ2-1	TRBV5-1	many	CASSFTSGGAVIYNEQFF	TGCGCCAGCAGCTTTACTAGCGGGGGGGCCGTCATATACAATGAGCAGTTCTTC
TRBD2	TRBJ2-5	TRBV7-2	few	CASSPRPGGTGQETQYF	TGTGCCAGCAGCCCCCGTCCGGGGGGTACCGGCCAAGAGACCCAGTACTTC
.	TRBJ2-7	TRBV29-1	many	CSVENRPTEQYF	TGCAGCGTTGAAAACAGGCCTACGGAGCAGTACTTC
.	TRBJ2-5	TRBV6-5	many	CASSSSRQRRTQYF	TGTGCCAGCAGCTCAAGTCGACAGAGGCGGACCCAGTACTTC
.	TRBJ2-7	TRBV5-6	many	CASSQDRYEQYF	TGTGCCAGCAGCCAGGACCGGTACGAGCAGTACTTC
.	TRBJ1-1	TRBV10-3	many	CAISGARGMLEAFF	TGTGCCATCAGTGGGGCCCGTGGGATGCTCGAAGCTTTCTTT
TRBD1	TRBJ2-1	TRBV7-9	many	CASSLGTGGVNEQFF	TGTGCCAGCAGCCTCGGGACAGGGGGGGTCAATGAGCAGTTCTTC
.	TRBJ1-1	TRBV12-3/TRBV12-4	many	CASSLDMRGGTEAFF	TGTGCCAGCAGCCTAGATATGAGGGGGGGGACTGAAGCTTTCTTT
.	TRBJ2-7	TRBV5-1	many	CASSFNSNFYEQYF	TGCGCCAGCAGCTTTAACAGCAACTTCTACGAGCAGTACTTC
.	TRBJ2-3	TRBV14	many	CASSRRNREPTSTDTQYF	TGTGCCAGCAGCCGAAGAAACAGGGAACCAACTAGCACAGATACGCAGTATTTT
TRBD1	TRBJ2-6	TRBV5-1	few	CASSPPGQGAYGANVLTF	TGCGCCAGCAGCCCTCCGGGACAGGGGGCTTATGGGGCCAACGTCCTGACTTTC
.	TRBJ1-6	TRBV6-5	many	CASSRKPYNSPLHF	TGTGCCAGCAGCCGGAAGCCCTATAATTCACCCCTCCACTTT
.	TRBJ2-4	TRBV29-1	.	CSVVHGAAGGNIQYF	TGCAGCGTCGTCCATGGGGCCGCAGGGGGGAACATTCAGTACTTC
TRBD1	TRBJ1-2	TRBV5-6	many	CASSLFRGDEGYTF	TGTGCCAGCAGCTTGTTCAGGGGGGACGAGGGCTACACCTTC
.	TRBJ1-5	TRBV4-1	many	CASSPGDQPQHF	TGCGCCAGCAGCCCAGGGGATCAGCCCCAGCATTTT
TRBD2	TRBJ2-1	TRBV6-5	many	CASSYSGSGGRYNEQFF	TGTGCCAGCAGTTACTCCGGGAGCGGGGGCCGCTACAATGAGCAGTTCTTC
.	TRBJ1-4	TRBV5-1	many	CASSLPSSEKLFF	TGCGCCAGCAGCTTGCCAAGCTCTGAAAAACTGTTTTTT
TRBD2	TRBJ2-5	TRBV7-2	.	CASSLAGWGGEETQYF	TGTGCCAGCAGCTTAGCGGGGTGGGGGGGGGAGGAGACCCAGTACTTC
TRBD1	TRBJ1-2	TRBV6-6	many	CASSQSGQGYGYTF	TGTGCCAGCAGTCAATCGGGACAGGGCTATGGCTACACCTTC
.	TRBJ2-4	TRBV5-1	many	CASSRQPGGENIQYF	TGCGCCAGCAGCAGGCAACCAGGGGGGGAAAACATTCAGTACTTC
TRBD1	TRBJ2-2	TRBV11-2	many	CASRETGVPGGELFF	TGTGCCAGCAGAGAAACAGGGGTTCCCGGCGGGGAGCTGTTTTTT
.	TRBJ2-1	TRBV20-1	many	CSARDGGRFGNEQFF	TGCAGTGCTAGAGACGGGGGCCGCTTCGGTAATGAGCAGTTCTTC
TRBD1	TRBJ2-7	TRBV4-1	few	CASSQDEQGAAYEQYF	TGCGCCAGCAGCCAAGATGAACAGGGGGCCGCCTACGAGCAGTACTTC
.	TRBJ2-2	TRBV5-1	many	CASSSTITGELFF	TGCGCCAGCAGTAGTACGATCACCGGGGAGCTGTTTTTT
.	TRBJ2-1	TRBV12-3/TRBV12-4	many	CASSTSWSSYNEQFF	TGTGCCAGCAGTACTAGCTGGAGCTCCTACAATGAGCAGTTCTTC
.	TRBJ1-1	TRBV6-5	.	CASSPGQRKNTEAFF	TGTGCCAGCAGTCCCGGACAGCGAAAGAACACTGAAGCTTTCTTT
.	TRBJ2-7	TRBV12-3/TRBV12-4	many	CASSSHDAYEQYF	TGTGCCAGCAGTTCCCACGACGCCTACGAGCAGTACTTC
TRBD1	TRBJ2-5	TRBV7-8	many	CASSAISSGQGETQYF	TGTGCCAGCAGCGCAATATCCTCGGGACAGGGGGAGACCCAGTACTTC
.	TRBJ2-1	TRBV24-1	many	CATSDSRQGGNEQFF	TGTGCCACCAGTGATTCACGGCAGGGAGGCAATGAGCAGTTCTTC
.	TRBJ2-2	TRBV29-1	few	CSVEATLGPTGELFF	TGCAGCGTTGAGGCCACACTTGGGCCTACCGGGGAGCTGTTTTTT
TRBD1	TRBJ1-1	TRBV7-9	many	CASITDRYTEAFF	TGTGCCAGCATCACGGACAGGTACACTGAAGCTTTCTTT
.	TRBJ2-7	TRBV15	many	CATSRQAGEQYF	TGTGCCACCAGCAGACAGGCTGGCGAGCAGTACTTC
TRBD1	TRBJ2-2	TRBV20-1	many	CSASEGQLTGELFF	TGCAGTGCTAGTGAGGGACAGCTCACCGGGGAGCTGTTTTTT
.	TRBJ2-1	TRBV20-1	many	CSARDPRGANEQFF	TGCAGTGCTAGAGATCCCCGAGGGGCTAATGAGCAGTTCTTC
.	TRBJ1-1	TRBV29-1	many	CSVEVGDGTEAFF	TGCAGCGTTGAAGTTGGAGACGGCACTGAAGCTTTCTTT